The clone carrying this T cell receptor (beta chain) was recorded at least ten times. Uncontrolled infection, other autoimmune disease, pregnancy or lactation disqualified patients from enrolment. These data are taken from a study of T cells in Graves' hyperthyroidism and ophthalmopathy. It was RNA transcripts that yielded the amplified TCR beta CDR3 regions. TCR CDR3 regions were first amplified by RT-PCR with HTBI primers. One entry per CDR3 protein results from TCRdb running MiXCR on the multiplex PCR reads. The repertoire holds around 110,000 distinct CDR3 sequences, with roughly 15% as singletons. This CDR3 is built from 13 residues. Germline CDR1 and CDR2: SGHTA and FQGNSA. J lost 8 bases, V lost 5 bases, and 4 bases had no gene match.

Sequencing used blood. The sequence was collected from a woman between 50 and 59 years old with Graves' hyperthyroidism. V usage is TRBV7-2 and J usage is TRBJ2-1; 9 positions agree with TRBD2. CDR3 sequence: CASSTGLAYEQFF. In DNA form, the CDR3 reads TGTGCCAGCAGCACGGGACTAGCCTATGAGCAGTTCTTC.